This T cell receptor (beta chain) is drawn from a study of identical twins. Concerning this clonotype itself: Its antigen is still unknown.

Trimming removed 5 bases from V and 2 bases from J, with 13 bases in between. This CDR3 comprises 14 residues. The germline V gene has CDR1 SGHAT and CDR2 FQDESV (reference sequence). A universal primer site arose from template switching, and cDNA bore unique molecular identifiers. TCRdb reprocessed the 5' RACE reads via MiXCR and lists one record per CDR3 protein. The sample carries 700,000 to 950,000 distinct CDR3 sequences, around 12% recorded once. General observations from the study: Insertions ran lower in abundant cord blood beta clonotypes, though not in memory repertoires.

In addition, the sample was reused for a study of yellow fever vaccine responses in identical twins.

The receptor comes from a young woman in good health. The chain uses TRBV11-1 and TRBJ2-7; possibly TRBD1 for D (5 bases). Source material: PBMCs. CDR3 in amino acids: CASSPTAITYEQYF. The CDR3 DNA sequence: TGTGCCAGCAGCCCGACAGCCATTACCTACGAGCAGTACTTC.